Below are 9 T cell receptor beta chains sequenced from a single sample in a study of kidney transplant recipient with SARS-CoV-2 infection. TCRdb itself ran the reads through MiXCR, one entry per CDR3 protein. The table shows 200,000 to 300,000 distinct CDR3 sequences, with more than 25% occurring only once. The input for sequencing was a blood sample, taken at baseline and on day 111 from a kidney transplant recipient. The receptors come from a male patient younger than 45 who had COVID-19 and was a kidney transplant recipient. The T cells may come from the graft donor.

This clonotype was found many times. The gene calls are TRBV6-4 and TRBJ1-2; D is ambiguous. V lost 5 bases and J lost 4, with 23 bases in between. Germline CDR1 and CDR2: MRHNA and SNTAGT. The CDR3 contains 17 residues. CDR3 region: CASSRLHSHGKTYGYTF. The CDR3 DNA is TGTGCCAGCAGTAGATTGCACTCACACGGAAAGACCTATGGCTACACCTTC.

This clonotype was counted once. A much larger clone lies a single base off, so this may be a read error. The final CDR3 position lacks the conserved phenylalanine or tryptophan, pointing to a likely read error. The chain links TRBV5-1 to TRBJ1-1; D is undetermined. The ends were cut back, 3 bases at V and 9 bases at J, with 12 bases in the middle. Germline V gene sequence: CDR1 SGHRS, CDR2 YFSETQ. The CDR3 runs 12 residues. The CDR3 loop is CASSSTSYQAFL. DNA for the CDR3: TGCGCCAGCAGCTCAACCAGTTATCAAGCTTTCCTT.

For this clonotype: A clone one base away is much larger, so this may be a read error. J is TRBJ2-5 and V is TRBV5-1; D is ambiguous. There are 14 residues in the CDR3. Germline loops: CDR1 SGHRS, CDR2 YFSETQ. CDR3 nucleotide sequence: TGCGCCAGCAGCTTGGCAGGCAGCCAAGAGGCCCAGTACTTC. This gives the protein CASSLAGSQEAQYF.

As regards this clonotype: A much larger clone is a single base away; this may be a read error. The chain combines TRBV21-1 with TRBJ2-3. TRBV21-1 is an annotated pseudogene. This CDR3 region has 17 residues. CDR3 in DNA: TGTGTCAGCAGGGCAGGTATAGCTACAGTCATGCAAGATACGCAGTATTTT. Its protein is CVSRAGIATVMQDTQYF.

This clonotype was found many times. This chain links TRBV7-1 with TRBJ1-2; possible D gene TRBD1, 6 bases. TRBV7-1 is classed as an ORF, of uncertain function. Trimming took 5 bases from V and 4 from J, leaving 23 bases between them. This CDR3 has 17 amino acids. The CDR3 coding sequence is TGTGCCAGCAGCGGGACAATTCACGAGGGAAAGACCTATGGCTACACCTTC. This codes for CASSGTIHEGKTYGYTF.

The J gene is TRBJ2-5, the V gene TRBV18; TRBD1 matches 7 bases. Trimming cost V 5 bases and J 4 bases; bases outside gene matches: 10. The CDR3 spans 15 residues. Germline V CDR1 and CDR2: KGHSH, LQKENI. The DNA for the CDR3 is TGTGCCAGCTCAACGACAGGGCAGGAGAGAGAGACCCAGTACTTC. Translating gives CASSTTGQERETQYF.

About this clonotype: One base away lies a much larger clone, so this may be a sequencing read error. V usage is TRBV11-3 and J usage is TRBJ2-7; D is perhaps TRBD2 (6 bases). This CDR3 is 14 amino acids long. Between the trimmed V and J ends, which lost 5 bases and 4 bases, there was a span of 15 bases. In germline, CDR1 is SGHNT, CDR2 YENEEA. CDR3 protein: CASSRGREIYEQYF. The CDR3 DNA reads TGTGCCAGCAGCAGAGGCCGGGAGATTTACGAGCAGTACTTC. The complete variable domain, with remaining parts taken from reference TRBV11-3 and TRBJ2-7, reads EAGVVQSPRYKIIEKKQPVAFWCNPISGHNTLYWYLQNLGQGPELLIRYENEEAVDDSQLPKDRFSAERLKGVDSTLKIQPAELGDSAVYLCASSRGREIYEQYFGPGTRLTVT.

This clonotype was counted at least ten times. The rearrangement joins TRBV6-2 or TRBV6-3 to TRBJ1-6, with a possible D match to TRBD1 (5 bases). The V and J ends lost 6 bases and 8 bases respectively, with 17 bases between them. The CDR3 spans 15 residues. Germline V gene sequence: CDR1 MNHEY, CDR2 SVGEGT. CDR3 sequence reads: CASSRGAGPHSPLHF. CDR3 bases: TGTGCCAGCAGCCGAGGGGCAGGCCCCCATTCACCCCTCCACTTT.

This clonotype was seen at least ten times. The J gene is TRBJ1-1, the V gene TRBV5-1; D unresolved. The CDR3 runs to 14 residues. The V end was cut by 0 bases, the J end by 4 bases, with 10 bases between. Germline assignment: CDR1 SGHRS and CDR2 YFSETQ. Here the CDR3 reads CASSLGFLGTEAFF. As DNA, the CDR3 is TGCGCCAGCAGCTTGGGGTTTTTGGGCACTGAAGCTTTCTTT.